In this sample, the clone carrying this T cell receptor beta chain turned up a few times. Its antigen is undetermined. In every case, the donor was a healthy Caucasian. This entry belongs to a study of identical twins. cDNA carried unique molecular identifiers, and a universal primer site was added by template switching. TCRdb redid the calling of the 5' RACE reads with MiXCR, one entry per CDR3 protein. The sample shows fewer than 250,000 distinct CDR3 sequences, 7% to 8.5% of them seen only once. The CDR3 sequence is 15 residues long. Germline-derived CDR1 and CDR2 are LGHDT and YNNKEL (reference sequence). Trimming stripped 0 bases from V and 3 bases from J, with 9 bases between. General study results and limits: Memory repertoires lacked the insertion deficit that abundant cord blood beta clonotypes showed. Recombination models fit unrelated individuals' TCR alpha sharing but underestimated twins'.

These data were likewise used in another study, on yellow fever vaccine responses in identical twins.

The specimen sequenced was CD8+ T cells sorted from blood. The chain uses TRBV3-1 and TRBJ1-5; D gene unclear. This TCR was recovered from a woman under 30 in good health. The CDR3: CASSQDQVTNQPQHF. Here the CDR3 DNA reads TGTGCCAGCAGCCAAGATCAAGTGACCAATCAGCCCCAGCATTTT.